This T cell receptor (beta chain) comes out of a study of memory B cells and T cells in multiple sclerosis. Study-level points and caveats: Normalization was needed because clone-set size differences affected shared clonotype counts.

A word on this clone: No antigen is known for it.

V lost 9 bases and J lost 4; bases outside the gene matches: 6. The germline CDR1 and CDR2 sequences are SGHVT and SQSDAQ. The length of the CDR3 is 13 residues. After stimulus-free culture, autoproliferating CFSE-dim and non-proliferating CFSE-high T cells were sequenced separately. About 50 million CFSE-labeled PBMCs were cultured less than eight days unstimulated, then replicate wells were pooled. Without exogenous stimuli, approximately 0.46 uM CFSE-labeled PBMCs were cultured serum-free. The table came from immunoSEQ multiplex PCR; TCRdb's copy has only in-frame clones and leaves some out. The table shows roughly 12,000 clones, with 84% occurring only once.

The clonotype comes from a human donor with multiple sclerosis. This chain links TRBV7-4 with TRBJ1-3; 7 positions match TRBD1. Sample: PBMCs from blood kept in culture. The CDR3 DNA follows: TGTGCCAGTGACAGGGATCCAGGAAACACCATATATTTT. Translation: CASDRDPGNTIYF.